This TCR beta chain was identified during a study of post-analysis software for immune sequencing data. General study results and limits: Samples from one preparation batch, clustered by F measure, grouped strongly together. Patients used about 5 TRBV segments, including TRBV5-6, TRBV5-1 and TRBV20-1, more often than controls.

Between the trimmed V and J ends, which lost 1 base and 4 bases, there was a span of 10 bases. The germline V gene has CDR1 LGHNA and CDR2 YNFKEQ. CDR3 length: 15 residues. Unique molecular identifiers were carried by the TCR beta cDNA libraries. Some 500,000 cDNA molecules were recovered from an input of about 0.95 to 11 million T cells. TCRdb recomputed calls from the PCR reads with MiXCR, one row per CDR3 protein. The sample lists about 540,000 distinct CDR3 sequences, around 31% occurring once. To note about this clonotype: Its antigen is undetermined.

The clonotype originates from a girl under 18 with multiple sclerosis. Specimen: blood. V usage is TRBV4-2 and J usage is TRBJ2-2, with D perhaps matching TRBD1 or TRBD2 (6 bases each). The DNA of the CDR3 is TGTGCCAGCAGCCAAGGGGGGGCCGGCACCGGGGAGCTGTTTTTT. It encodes CASSQGGAGTGELFF.